The 6 T cell receptor beta chains listed next were all sequenced from one sample in a study of tumour-infiltrating T cells in Burkitt lymphoma. Assay: immunoSEQ multiplex PCR; the TCRdb copy retains only in-frame clones and omits some. The data contain 11,000 to 15,000 clones, 75% of them seen just once; the ten biggest clones take up 7.2%. Sequenced: tumor tissue. The receptors shown here come from a human donor with diffuse large B-cell lymphoma.

The rearrangement links TRBV6-6 to TRBJ1-2, with a possible D match to TRBD1 (6 bases). V was clipped by 2 bases and J by 6 bases, with 13 bases between them. The CDR3 covers 14 residues. Germline V gene sequence: CDR1 MNHNY, CDR2 SVGAGI (reference sequence). The CDR3 reads CASSYTTGQDGYTF. DNA of the CDR3: TGTGCCAGCAGTTACACCACAGGGCAGGATGGCTACACCTTC.

This clone appeared once. This chain links TRBV29-1 with TRBJ1-2; a possible D gene is TRBD1 (5 bases). CDR3 length: 15 amino acids. Germline V gene lookup returns CDR1 SQVTM and CDR2 ANQGSEA. Trimming stripped 4 bases from V and 2 bases from J, with 17 bases between. The CDR3 nucleotides read TGCAGCGTTGTGCGGGGCAGCAAATCCAACTATGGCTACACCTTC. It codes for CSVVRGSKSNYGYTF.

V gene TRBV13 combines with J gene TRBJ2-3; D is possibly TRBD2 (6 bases). The germline V gene has CDR1 PRHDT and CDR2 FYEKMQ (reference sequence). The CDR3 is 18 amino acids. V was shortened by 5 bases and J by 0 bases, with 21 bases between the two germline ends. CDR3 sequence: CASSPRGKGGGSTDTQYF. The CDR3 DNA follows: TGTGCCAGCAGCCCCCGCGGGAAGGGCGGAGGGAGCACAGATACGCAGTATTTT.

The J gene is TRBJ1-3, the V gene TRBV25-1; D uncertain. Trimming left V 1 base short and J 6 bases short, with 7 bases between. The length of the CDR3 is 13 residues. Germline V gene lookup returns CDR1 MGHDK and CDR2 SYGVNS. The CDR3 region is CASSESMENTIYF. DNA for the CDR3: TGTGCCAGCAGTGAATCTATGGAAAACACCATATATTTT.

V is TRBV7-9 and J is TRBJ1-2; D is uncertain. Germline assignment: CDR1 SEHNR and CDR2 FQNEAQ (reference sequence). Trimming removed 5 bases at V and 5 bases at J, with 15 bases between. This CDR3 has 14 residues. The CDR3 DNA reads TGTGCCAGCAGCCCGGACCGGCGCGGTTATGGCTACACCTTC. Protein product: CASSPDRRGYGYTF.

The rearrangement joins TRBV7-9 to TRBJ2-2, with TRBD1 matching 8 bases. The V gene end was trimmed by 6 bases and the J gene end by 3 bases; junction bases not matched to a gene: 6. This CDR3 contains 15 residues. CDR1 SEHNR and CDR2 FQNEAQ come from the germline V gene (reference sequence). As DNA, the CDR3 is TGTGCCAGCAGTGGACAGGGTCCCCACACCGGGGAGCTGTTTTTT. This codes for CASSGQGPHTGELFF.